This paragraph covers one TCR beta chain sequence. The record originates from a study of blood T cell repertoires in COVID-19. Study-level background: Acute and convalescent COVID-19 samples came from the United States, Italy and Spain. T cells, B-cell-depleted T cells, or PBMCs provided the cDNA or gDNA that served as material.

Germline V CDR1 and CDR2: KGHDR, SFDVKD. With 4 bases removed from V and 5 bases from J, the gap between germline ends came to 13 bases. This CDR3 contains 15 residues. Original handling: From reference gene primer amplification, estimates of nucleated cell counts were derived. Assay used: immunoSEQ multiplex PCR; TCRdb lists only in-frame clones, some missing. The D gene and trimming were derived from the DNA, and the V and J assignments and clone size from that table. The repertoire consists of around 71,000 clones, with 86% occurring once and the leading ten covering approximately 1.9%. The TCR originated in a woman aged 60-70 years with acute or convalescent COVID-19. The chain couples TRBV24-1 to TRBJ1-4; tentatively, D is TRBD1 (6 bases). Sequencing used peripheral blood. The CDR3, as DNA: TGTGCCACCAGTGACAAGGACAGTTCAAATGAAAAACTGTTTTTT. Its translation is CATSDKDSSNEKLFF.